The T cell receptor beta chain under discussion was sequenced for a study of early T cells in non-severe SARS-CoV-2 infection. Study at large: Unsorted whole blood bulk RNA was sequenced, with unpaired chains. General study points: Anti-spike CD8 specificities were favored by VDJdb matching, whose results missed private and CD4 specificities.

A note on this clonotype: Its antigen remains unknown.

Separate cDNA molecules each had unique molecular identifiers attached to them. TCRdb independently ran MiXCR on the 5' RACE reads; one entry per CDR3 protein. The sample has around 89,000 distinct CDR3 sequences; under 15% are singletons. V was cut by 2 bases and J by 0 bases, with 5 bases left in between. This CDR3 contains 14 residues. Germline CDR1 MGHDK, CDR2 SYGVNS. The chain combines TRBV25-1 with TRBJ2-4, with no clear D. The source of this sequence is an adult who was a healthcare worker with PCR-confirmed SARS-CoV-2 infection or an uninfected control (not recorded which). What was sequenced was whole blood. The CDR3 DNA sequence: TGTGCCAGCAGTGAAGAGCGAGCCAAAAACATTCAGTACTTC. This translates into CASSEERAKNIQYF. Variable domain in full (rest from reference TRBV25-1 and TRBJ2-4): EADIYQTPRYLVIGTGKKITLECSQTMGHDKMYWYQQDPGMELHLIHYSYGVNSTEKGDLSSESTVSRIRTEHFPLTLESARPSHTSQYLCASSEERAKNIQYFGAGTRLSVL.